These 16 T cell receptor beta chains originate from one sample sequenced in a study of OX40 agonist ivuxolimab in advanced cancers. The library was produced with the immunoSEQ multiplex PCR assay. In TCRdb, the immuneACCESS table is reduced to in-frame sequences with V and J assigned. These tables do not hold every clone; where another copy was compared, an unresolved V gene accounts for under half, and the others remain unexplained. The sample records tens of thousands of clones, around 93% of which are singletons. The ten largest clones add up to roughly an eighth of the sample. This specimen consisted of CD4+ or CD8+ T cells sorted from blood, obtained in a trial of the OX40 agonist ivuxolimab. These receptors were obtained from an adult with an advanced solid tumor such as melanoma, head and neck, liver or kidney cancer.

DNA of the CDR3: TGCAGCGCTAGCGGTTCTAGCACAGATACGCAGTATTTT. Translation gives CSASGSSTDTQYF. This rearrangement joins TRBV29-1 to TRBJ2-3; 7 nucleotides align to TRBD2. This CDR3 comprises 13 residues. The trim removed 7 bases at V and 0 bases at J, leaving 4 bases unmatched. Germline CDR1 is SQVTM and CDR2 is ANQGSEA.

The genes are TRBV5-1 and TRBJ2-7; 9 nucleotides match TRBD1. From germline, CDR1 is SGHRS and CDR2 YFSETQ. V shed 1 base, J shed 4 bases, and the junction held 6 bases outside the gene matches. The CDR3 has 15 amino acids. The CDR3 coding sequence is TGCGCCAGCAGCTTGCCCGACAGGGGGAAATACGAGCAGTACTTC. As protein: CASSLPDRGKYEQYF.

The CDR3 protein is CASSTTYEQYF. CDR3 nucleotides: TGTGCCAGCAGCACTACCTACGAGCAGTACTTC. The J gene is TRBJ2-7, the V gene TRBV7-8, with no clear D. The CDR3 is 11 amino acids. V gave up 5 bases and J gave up 2 bases, with 4 bases separating them. Looked up from germline, CDR1 is SGHVS and CDR2 is FQNEAQ.

The chain joins TRBV4-2 to TRBJ2-5, with D possibly matching TRBD2 (5 bases). This CDR3 spans 16 amino acids. CDR1 and CDR2 from the germline V gene are LGHNA and YNFKEQ. Trimming cost V 2 bases and J 2 bases, with 15 bases left between them. The CDR3 nucleotides read TGTGCCAGCAGCCAATCCGAAGAGGGCGTACAAGAGACCCAGTACTTC. Translation gives CASSQSEEGVQETQYF.

This clone is a singleton in its sample. The chain uses TRBV7-8 and TRBJ1-3; the D is unclear. Trimming removed 1 base from V and 0 bases from J, with 7 bases in between. CDR1 and CDR2 (germline): SGHVS, FQNEAQ. The CDR3 spans 15 residues. CDR3 coding DNA: TGTGCCAGCAGCTTAGGCGGGCTCTCTGGAAACACCATATATTTT. Protein sequence: CASSLGGLSGNTIYF.

This clone has a single count. The chain combines TRBV29-1 with TRBJ2-3; D call uncertain. The CDR3 has 20 amino acids. Germline lookup yields CDR1 SQVTM and CDR2 ANQGSEA. Trimming removed 3 bases at V and 1 base at J, with 29 bases between. CDR3 sequence reads: CSVDPLGVVSPTLGTDTQYF. The CDR3 nucleotides read TGCAGCGTTGACCCCCTCGGAGTGGTCTCCCCTACTTTGGGCACAGATACGCAGTATTTT.

This chain uses TRBV27 with TRBJ2-7; D gene unclear. V lost 6 bases, J lost 7 bases, and 13 bases lay in between. Germline CDR1 and CDR2: MNHEY and SMNVEV (reference sequence). This CDR3 contains 12 residues. The CDR3, as DNA: TGTGCCAGCAGCCACCCAGGTGGGGAGCAGTACTTC. It specifies CASSHPGGEQYF.

The rearrangement links TRBV29-1 to TRBJ2-7, with 9 bases identical to TRBD1. The germline CDR1 and CDR2 sequences are SQVTM and ANQGSEA. The CDR3 is 13 amino acids. Germline trimming cut 7 bases from V and 4 bases from J; bases unmatched to any gene: 8. Written as DNA, the CDR3 is TGCAGCGCCGTACAGGGGGCAGGGTACGAGCAGTACTTC. Encoded protein: CSAVQGAGYEQYF.

The chain joins TRBV7-9 to TRBJ2-1; 8 positions match TRBD2. Trimming at V came to 1 base and at J to 8 bases, leaving 4 bases not matched to a gene. Germline assignment: CDR1 SEHNR and CDR2 FQNEAQ (reference sequence). The CDR3 loop spans 14 amino acids. CDR3 sequence: CASSLGTTSDEQFF. CDR3 coding DNA: TGTGCCAGCAGCTTAGGAACGACTAGCGATGAGCAGTTCTTC.

The rearrangement joins TRBV19 to TRBJ2-7; 10 bases agree with TRBD2. The CDR3 extends over 15 amino acids. Trimming removed 3 bases from V and 2 bases from J; junction bases left unmatched: 4. CDR1 is LNHDA, CDR2 SQIVND, per germline (reference sequence). The CDR3 loop reads CASSMGLAKTYEQYF. Here the CDR3 DNA reads TGTGCCAGTAGTATGGGACTAGCGAAGACCTACGAGCAGTACTTC.

The gene calls are TRBV6-5 and TRBJ2-3; D remains unclear. Germline loops: CDR1 MNHEY, CDR2 SVGAGI. The V end lost 0 bases, the J end lost 0 bases, and 1 base lay between the germline ends. The CDR3 extends over 13 amino acids. Here the CDR3 DNA reads TGTGCCAGCAGTTACTCTAGCACAGATACGCAGTATTTT. Protein product: CASSYSSTDTQYF.

The chain carries TRBV29-1 and TRBJ2-7; possible D gene TRBD1, 5 bases. Germline V gene data show CDR1 as SQVTM and CDR2 as ANQGSEA. The V and J ends lost 0 bases and 0 bases respectively, with 12 bases between them. This CDR3 region has 15 residues. In DNA, the CDR3 is TGCAGCGTTGAAGAAACACAGGATTCCTCCTACGAGCAGTACTTC. Encoded protein: CSVEETQDSSYEQYF.

This clone was seen once. This rearrangement joins TRBV7-9 to TRBJ2-3; TRBD1 aligns across 10 bases. This CDR3 has 15 amino acids. Germline V gene sequence: CDR1 SEHNR, CDR2 FQNEAQ (reference sequence). The trim removed 1 base at V and 5 bases at J, leaving 3 bases unmatched. The CDR3 DNA follows: TGTGCCAGCAGCTTAGTCGGGACAGGGGAAGATACGCAGTATTTT. Encoded protein: CASSLVGTGEDTQYF.

The chain links TRBV6-4 to TRBJ1-1; no clear D. CDR3 length equals 13 residues. The V gene's germline CDR1 is MRHNA and CDR2 SNTAGT. V lost 3 bases and J lost 5, with 10 bases in between. Written as DNA, the CDR3 is TGTGCCAGCAGTGAAGGAAAGGGAACTGAAGCTTTCTTT. Residues: CASSEGKGTEAFF.

V usage is TRBV27 and J usage is TRBJ2-1; TRBD1 matches at 8 bases. The CDR3 extends over 15 amino acids. CDR1 and CDR2 (germline): MNHEY, SMNVEV (reference sequence). The V and J ends lost 4 bases and 3 bases, in that order; junction bases with no gene match: 5. In DNA, the CDR3 is TGTGCCAGCAGTTCCCGACAGGGGATCTACAATGAGCAGTTCTTC. It encodes CASSSRQGIYNEQFF.

V is TRBV7-9 and J is TRBJ2-1, with no clear D. V was clipped by 7 bases and J by 0 bases, with 10 bases between them. The CDR3 has 14 amino acids. Germline CDR1 reads SEHNR; CDR2 reads FQNEAQ (reference sequence). The CDR3 DNA is TGTGCCAGCAACGCATTAAGCTCCTACAATGAGCAGTTCTTC. Translating it yields CASNALSSYNEQFF.